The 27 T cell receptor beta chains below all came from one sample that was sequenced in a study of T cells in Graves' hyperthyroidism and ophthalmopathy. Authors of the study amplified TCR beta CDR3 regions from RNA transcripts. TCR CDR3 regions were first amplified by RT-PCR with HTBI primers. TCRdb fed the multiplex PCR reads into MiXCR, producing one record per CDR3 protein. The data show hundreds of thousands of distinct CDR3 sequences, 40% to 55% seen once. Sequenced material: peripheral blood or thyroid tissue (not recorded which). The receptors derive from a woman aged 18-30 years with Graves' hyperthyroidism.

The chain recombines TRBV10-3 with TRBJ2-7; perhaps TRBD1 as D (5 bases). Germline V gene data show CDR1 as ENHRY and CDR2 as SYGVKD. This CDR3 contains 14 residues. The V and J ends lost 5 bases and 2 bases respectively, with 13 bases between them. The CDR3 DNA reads TGTGCCATCAGTCCCCAGGGCCATCCCTACGAGCAGTACTTC. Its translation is CAISPQGHPYEQYF.

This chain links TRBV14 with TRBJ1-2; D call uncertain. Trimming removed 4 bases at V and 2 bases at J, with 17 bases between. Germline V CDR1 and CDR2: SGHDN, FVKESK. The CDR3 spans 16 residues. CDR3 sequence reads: CASSRNDPGENYGYTF. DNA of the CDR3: TGTGCCAGCAGCCGGAACGATCCAGGAGAAAACTATGGCTACACCTTC.

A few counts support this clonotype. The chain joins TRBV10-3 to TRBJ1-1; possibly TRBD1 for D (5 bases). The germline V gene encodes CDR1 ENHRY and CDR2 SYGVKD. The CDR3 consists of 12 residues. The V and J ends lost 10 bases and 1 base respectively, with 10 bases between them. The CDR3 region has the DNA TGTGCCAGCGGGGGAAGGAACACTGAAGCTTTCTTT. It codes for CASGGRNTEAFF.

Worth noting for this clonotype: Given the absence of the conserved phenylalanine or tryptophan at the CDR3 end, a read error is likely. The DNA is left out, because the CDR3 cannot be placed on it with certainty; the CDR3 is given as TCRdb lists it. This chain's CDR3 is CASSPGTTY. The chain links TRBV2 to TRBJ1-4. The CDR3 length is 9 residues, termini included. CDR1 is SNHLY, CDR2 FYNNEI, per germline.

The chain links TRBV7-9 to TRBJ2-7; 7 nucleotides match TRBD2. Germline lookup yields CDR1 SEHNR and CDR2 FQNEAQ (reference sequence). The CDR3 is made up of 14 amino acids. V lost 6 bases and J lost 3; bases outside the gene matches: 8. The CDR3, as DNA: TGTGCCAGCAGTGTCCGGGACTACAACTACGAGCAGTACTTC. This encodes CASSVRDYNYEQYF.

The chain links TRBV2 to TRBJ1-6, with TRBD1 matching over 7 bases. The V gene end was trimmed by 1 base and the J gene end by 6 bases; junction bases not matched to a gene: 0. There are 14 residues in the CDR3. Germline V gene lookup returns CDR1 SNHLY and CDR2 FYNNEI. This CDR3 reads CASSEGQGNSPLHF. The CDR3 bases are TGTGCCAGCAGTGAAGGACAGGGTAATTCACCCCTCCACTTT.

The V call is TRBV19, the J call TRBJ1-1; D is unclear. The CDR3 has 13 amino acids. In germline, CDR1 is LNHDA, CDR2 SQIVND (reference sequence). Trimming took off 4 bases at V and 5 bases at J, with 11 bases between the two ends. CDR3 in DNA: TGTGCCAGTAGTACCGCCGCGCAGACTGAAGCTTTCTTT. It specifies CASSTAAQTEAFF.

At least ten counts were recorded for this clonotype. CDR3 nucleotides: TGTGCCAGCAGCTCACACAGGGGGCTTGGACAGCCCCAGCATTTT. Its translation: CASSSHRGLGQPQHF. The rearrangement joins TRBV7-8 to TRBJ1-5, with 9 bases fitting TRBD1. Looked up from germline, CDR1 is SGHVS and CDR2 is FQNEAQ. V shed 4 bases and J 7 bases; nucleotides not matched to a gene: 8. The CDR3 is made up of 15 amino acids.

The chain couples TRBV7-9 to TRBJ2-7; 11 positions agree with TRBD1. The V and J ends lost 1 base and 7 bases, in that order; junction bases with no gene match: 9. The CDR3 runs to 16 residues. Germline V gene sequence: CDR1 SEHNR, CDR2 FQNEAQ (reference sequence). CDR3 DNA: TGTGCCAGCAGCTTAGGGACAGGGGGCCTAATGAGGGAGCAGTACTTC. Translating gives CASSLGTGGLMREQYF.

The CDR3 protein is CASSLSASGRIYEQYF. CDR3 sequence (DNA): TGTGCCAGCAGCCTCTCGGCTAGCGGGAGAATCTACGAGCAGTACTTC. The chain uses TRBV11-2 and TRBJ2-7; 10 bases agree with TRBD2. The germline V gene has CDR1 SGHAT and CDR2 FQNNGV. J was trimmed by 3 bases and V by 5 bases; bases with no gene match: 10. The CDR3 is 16 amino acids.

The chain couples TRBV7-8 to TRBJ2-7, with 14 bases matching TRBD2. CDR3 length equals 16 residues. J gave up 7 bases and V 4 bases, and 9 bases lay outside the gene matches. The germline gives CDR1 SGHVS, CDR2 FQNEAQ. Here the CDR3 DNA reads TGTGCCAGCAGCTCTATGGGACTAGCGGGAGTTGAAGAGCAGTACTTC. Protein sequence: CASSSMGLAGVEEQYF.

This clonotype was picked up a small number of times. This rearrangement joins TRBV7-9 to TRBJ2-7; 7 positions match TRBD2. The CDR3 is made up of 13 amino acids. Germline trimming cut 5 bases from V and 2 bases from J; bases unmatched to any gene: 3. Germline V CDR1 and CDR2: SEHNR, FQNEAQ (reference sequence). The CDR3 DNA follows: TGTGCCAGCAGCACGGGACTACCCTACGAGCAGTACTTC. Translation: CASSTGLPYEQYF.

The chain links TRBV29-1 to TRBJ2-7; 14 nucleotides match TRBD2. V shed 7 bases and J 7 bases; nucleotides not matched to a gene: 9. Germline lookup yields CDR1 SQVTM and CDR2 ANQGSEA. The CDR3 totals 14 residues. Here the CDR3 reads CSGQKTSGRVEQYF. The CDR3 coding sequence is TGCAGCGGACAGAAGACTAGCGGGAGGGTAGAGCAGTACTTC.

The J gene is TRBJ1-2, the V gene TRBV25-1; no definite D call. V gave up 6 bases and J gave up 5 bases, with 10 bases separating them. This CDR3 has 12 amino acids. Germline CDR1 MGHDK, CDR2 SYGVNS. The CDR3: CASRDLGYGYTF. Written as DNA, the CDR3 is TGTGCCAGCAGAGATCTCGGATATGGCTACACCTTC.

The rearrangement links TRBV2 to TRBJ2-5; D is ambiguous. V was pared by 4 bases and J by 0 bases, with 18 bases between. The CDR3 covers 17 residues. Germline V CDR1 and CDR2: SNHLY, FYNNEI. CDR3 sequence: CASSVPGGRLYQETQYF. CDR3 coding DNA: TGTGCCAGCAGTGTTCCTGGCGGCAGGTTGTACCAAGAGACCCAGTACTTC. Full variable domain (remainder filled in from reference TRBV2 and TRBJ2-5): EPEVTQTPSHQVTQMGQEVILRCVPISNHLYFYWYRQILGQKVEFLVSFYNNEISEKSEIFDDQFSVERPDGSNFTLKIRSTKLEDSAMYFCASSVPGGRLYQETQYFGPGTRLLVL.

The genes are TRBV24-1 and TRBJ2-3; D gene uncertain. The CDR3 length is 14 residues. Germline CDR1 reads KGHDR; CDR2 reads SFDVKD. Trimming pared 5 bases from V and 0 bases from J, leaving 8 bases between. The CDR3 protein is CATSATASTDTQYF. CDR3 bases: TGTGCCACCAGTGCCACAGCGAGCACAGATACGCAGTATTTT.

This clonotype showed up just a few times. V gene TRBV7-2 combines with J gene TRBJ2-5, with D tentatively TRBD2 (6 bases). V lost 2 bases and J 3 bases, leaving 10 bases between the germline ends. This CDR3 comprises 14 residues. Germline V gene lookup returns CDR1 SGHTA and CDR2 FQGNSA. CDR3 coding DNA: TGTGCCAGCAGCTTAATCGGGAGAGAAGAGACCCAGTACTTC. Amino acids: CASSLIGREETQYF.

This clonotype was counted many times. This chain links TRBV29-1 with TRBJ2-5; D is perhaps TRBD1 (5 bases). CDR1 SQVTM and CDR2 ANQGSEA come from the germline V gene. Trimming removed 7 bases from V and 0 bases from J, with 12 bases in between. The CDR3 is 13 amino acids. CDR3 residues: CSAGLDNQETQYF. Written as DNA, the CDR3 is TGCAGCGCTGGGCTGGACAACCAAGAGACCCAGTACTTC.

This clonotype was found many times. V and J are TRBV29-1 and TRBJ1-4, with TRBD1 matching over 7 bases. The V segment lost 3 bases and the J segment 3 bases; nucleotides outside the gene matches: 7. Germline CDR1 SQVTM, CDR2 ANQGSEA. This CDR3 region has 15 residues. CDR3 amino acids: CSVDDDREPNEKLFF. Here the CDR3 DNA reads TGCAGCGTTGATGACGACAGGGAGCCTAATGAAAAACTGTTTTTT.

The CDR3 is CASSPLTSGAATGELFF. The CDR3 nucleotides are TGTGCCAGCAGCCCGTTAACCAGCGGGGCCGCCACCGGGGAGCTGTTTTTT. This rearrangement joins TRBV14 to TRBJ2-2; TRBD2 agrees at 7 bases. This CDR3 region has 17 residues. V lost 4 bases to trimming and J lost 4 bases; unmatched junction nucleotides: 12. Germline V gene data show CDR1 as SGHDN and CDR2 as FVKESK.

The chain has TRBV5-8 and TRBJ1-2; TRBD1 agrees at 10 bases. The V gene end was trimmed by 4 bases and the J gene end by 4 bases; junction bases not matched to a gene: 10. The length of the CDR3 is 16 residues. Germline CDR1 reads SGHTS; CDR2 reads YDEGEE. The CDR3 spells CASSPGQGRTIYGYTF. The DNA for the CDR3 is TGTGCCAGCAGCCCGGGACAGGGGCGGACGATCTATGGCTACACCTTC.

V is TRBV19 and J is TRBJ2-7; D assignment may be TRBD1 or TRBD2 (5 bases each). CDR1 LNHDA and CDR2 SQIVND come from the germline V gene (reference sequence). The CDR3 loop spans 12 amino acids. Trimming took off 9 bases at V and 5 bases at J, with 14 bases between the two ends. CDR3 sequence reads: CASRPGAHEQYF. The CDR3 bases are TGTGCCAGCCGCCCCGGGGCGCACGAGCAGTACTTC.

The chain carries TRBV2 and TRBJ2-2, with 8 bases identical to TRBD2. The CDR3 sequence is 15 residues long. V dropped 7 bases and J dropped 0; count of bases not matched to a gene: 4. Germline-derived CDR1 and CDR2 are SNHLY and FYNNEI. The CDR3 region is CASTTGLANTGELFF. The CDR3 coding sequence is TGTGCCAGCACTACGGGACTAGCGAACACCGGGGAGCTGTTTTTT.

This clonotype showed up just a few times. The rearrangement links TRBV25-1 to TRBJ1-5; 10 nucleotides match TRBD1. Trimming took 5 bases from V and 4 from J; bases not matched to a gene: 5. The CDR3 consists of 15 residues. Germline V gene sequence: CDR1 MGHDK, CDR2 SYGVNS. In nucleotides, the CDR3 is TGTGCCAGCAGTCTCGGGACAGGGGTAAATCAGCCCCAGCATTTT. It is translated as CASSLGTGVNQPQHF.

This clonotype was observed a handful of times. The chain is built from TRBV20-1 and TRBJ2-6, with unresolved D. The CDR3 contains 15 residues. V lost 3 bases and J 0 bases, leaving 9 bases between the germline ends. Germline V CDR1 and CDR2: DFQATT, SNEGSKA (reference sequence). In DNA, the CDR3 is TGCAGTGCTAGGGGGTGGAACTCTGGGGCCAACGTCCTGACTTTC. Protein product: CSARGWNSGANVLTF.

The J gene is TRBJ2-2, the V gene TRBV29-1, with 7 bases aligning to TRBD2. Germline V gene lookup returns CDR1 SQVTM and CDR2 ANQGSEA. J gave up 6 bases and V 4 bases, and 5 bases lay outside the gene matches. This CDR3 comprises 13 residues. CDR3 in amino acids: CSVGDAGAGELFF. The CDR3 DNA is TGCAGCGTTGGGGATGCGGGGGCCGGGGAGCTGTTTTTT.

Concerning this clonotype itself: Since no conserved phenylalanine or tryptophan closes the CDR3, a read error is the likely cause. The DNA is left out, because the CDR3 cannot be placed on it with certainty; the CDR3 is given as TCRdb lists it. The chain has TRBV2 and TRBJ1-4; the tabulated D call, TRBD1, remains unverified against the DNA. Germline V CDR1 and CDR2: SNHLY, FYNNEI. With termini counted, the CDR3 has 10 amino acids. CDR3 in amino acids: CASSGQGRAL.